This record covers a single TCR beta chain. Primers used in a second PCR of about 7 to 12 cycles were a sample-barcoded 5' primer and a J-beta primer mix. TCRdb itself ran the 5' RACE reads through MiXCR, one entry per CDR3 protein. The sample carries some 370,000 distinct CDR3 sequences, over 45% recorded once. The sample comes from a study of blood T cells in healthy people across ages. Trimming took 4 bases from V and 2 from J; bases not matched to a gene: 3. The CDR3 loop spans 16 amino acids. In germline, CDR1 is SGHRS, CDR2 YFSETQ. Specimen: blood. The TCR sequence derives from a man in his sixties in good health. The chain links TRBV5-1 to TRBJ2-5, with 15 bases aligning to TRBD2. CDR3 nucleotides: TGCGCCAGCAGCGGACTAGCGGGGGGGACTCAAGAGACCCAGTACTTC. Protein product: CASSGLAGGTQETQYF.